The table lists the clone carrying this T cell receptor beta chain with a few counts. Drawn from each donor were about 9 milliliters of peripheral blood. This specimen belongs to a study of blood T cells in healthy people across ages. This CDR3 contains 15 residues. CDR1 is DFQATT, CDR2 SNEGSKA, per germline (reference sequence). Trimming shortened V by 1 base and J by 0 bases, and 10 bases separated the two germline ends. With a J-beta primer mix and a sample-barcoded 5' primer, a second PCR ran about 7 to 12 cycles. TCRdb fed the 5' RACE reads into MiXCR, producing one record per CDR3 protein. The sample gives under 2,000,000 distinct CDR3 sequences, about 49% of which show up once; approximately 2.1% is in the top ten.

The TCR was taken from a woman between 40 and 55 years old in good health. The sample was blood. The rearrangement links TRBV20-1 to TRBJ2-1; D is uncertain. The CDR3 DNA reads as TGCAGTGCTAGAGCTACGGGTAGCTCCTACAATGAGCAGTTCTTC. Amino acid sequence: CSARATGSSYNEQFF.